One T cell receptor (beta chain) is described in this entry. The CDR3 consists of 17 residues. Germline V gene sequence: CDR1 MGHRA, CDR2 YSYEKL. Deletions cut 4 bases from V and 0 bases from J, with 16 bases between. These data originate in a study of cytomegalovirus exposure and HLA in healthy donors. Some clones are missing from TCRdb's copy, which holds only in-frame ones; the method was immunoSEQ multiplex PCR. The profile shows 110,000 to 150,000 clones, about 90% of them singletons. Sequencing was performed on PBMCs. The chain has TRBV4-1 and TRBJ1-5; D gene ambiguous. The clonotype originates from a woman aged 18-29 years in good health and CMV-seropositive. The CDR3: CASSLKIGSLSNQPQHF. As DNA, the CDR3 is TGCGCCAGCAGCCTAAAGATTGGCTCCCTTAGCAATCAGCCCCAGCATTTT.